This T cell receptor (beta chain) was captured by sequencing in a study of shared clonotypes between healthy human individuals. Study at large: Donors, aged 18 to 49, were a couple of women and three men. Every donor yielded three CD4 naive, three CD4 memory, two CD8 naive and one CD8 memory plate.

This clone appeared a single time. Its antigen is not known. Once extracted for a subset, genomic DNA was divided evenly among several immunoSEQ plates. The method was immunoSEQ multiplex PCR; TCRdb's version includes in-frame clones alone and lacks a portion of them. The table has about 600,000 clones, roughly 97% seen once; the top ten hold around 0.06%. Study-wide findings and caveats: Several donors showed sharing of about 4.8% of naive CD4 clonotypes.

The CDR3 has 14 amino acids. Germline V lookup: CDR1 MNHEY, CDR2 SMNVEV (reference sequence). V lost 1 base and J 7 bases, leaving 10 bases between the germline ends. This chain joins TRBV27 and TRBJ2-2; D tentatively reads TRBD1 or TRBD2 (5 bases each). Sequencing was done on a sample of naive CD4+ T cells sorted from blood. Subset noted: CD45RA+ positively selected. The source is a woman in her thirties in good health. The CDR3 nucleotides are TGTGCCAGCAGTTTATGGGGGTCTAACGGGGAGCTGTTTTTT. This gives the protein CASSLWGSNGELFF.